A single sample is the source of the 26 T cell receptor beta chains below, sequenced in a study of lymphopenia after photon versus proton radiotherapy. Repertoires were generated with immunoSEQ multiplex PCR, while TCRdb's copy carries only in-frame clones and drops some. The table lists 55,000 to 70,000 clones, more than 75% of them singletons. The source was peripheral blood, collected from a patient treated with proton-based radiotherapy. The receptors were gathered from a man older than 75 with esophageal cancer.

The gene calls are TRBV6-5 and TRBJ1-2; 7 bases map to TRBD1. The CDR3 spans 14 residues. CDR1 is MNHEY, CDR2 SVGAGI, per germline. V shed 4 bases and J 4 bases; nucleotides not matched to a gene: 6. The CDR3 region is CASSSYRGGYGYTF. The CDR3, as DNA: TGTGCCAGCAGTTCCTACAGGGGTGGCTATGGCTACACCTTC.

This clone occurred once. The chain joins TRBV18 to TRBJ2-1, with unresolved D. CDR3 length: 15 amino acids. The V end was cut by 3 bases, the J end by 3 bases, with 12 bases between. Germline CDR1 KGHSH, CDR2 LQKENI. The CDR3 bases are TGTGCCAGCTCACCCGGTGTGGCTGTCTACAATGAGCAGTTCTTC. As protein: CASSPGVAVYNEQFF. Full variable domain (missing parts from reference TRBV18 and TRBJ2-1): NAGVMQNPRHLVRRRGQEARLRCSPMKGHSHVYWYRQLPEEGLKFMVYLQKENIIDESGMPKERFSAEFPKEGPSILRIQQVVRGDSAAYFCASSPGVAVYNEQFFGPGTRLTVL.

This rearrangement joins TRBV4-1 to TRBJ2-7, with 9 bases aligning to TRBD2. After removal of 0 bases from V and 4 bases from J, the junction contained 7 bases not matched to a gene. CDR1 MGHRA and CDR2 YSYEKL come from the germline V gene. The CDR3 is 16 amino acids. The CDR3 region is CASSQDYSGRGYEQYF. In DNA form, the CDR3 reads TGCGCCAGCAGCCAAGACTATAGCGGGAGAGGATACGAGCAGTACTTC.

V is TRBV18 and J is TRBJ2-1, with D hard to call. V lost 2 bases and J 3 bases, leaving 11 bases between the germline ends. Per germline, CDR1 KGHSH and CDR2 LQKENI. The CDR3 is 15 residues long. The CDR3 loop reads CASSPRVSGYNEQFF. As DNA, the CDR3 is TGTGCCAGCTCACCAAGGGTCTCGGGCTACAATGAGCAGTTCTTC.

A note on this clone: One end of the junction fails to match germline, which may point to a read error. The J gene is TRBJ2-1, the V gene TRBV6-4; the D is unclear. This CDR3 comprises 13 residues. CDR1 is MRHNA, CDR2 SNTAGT, per germline. The CDR3 bases are TGTGCCAGCAGTGTCGACTCCTTCAATGAGCAGTTCTTC. Protein sequence: CASSVDSFNEQFF.

This clone was seen once. Within the sample, other DNA sequences also encode this same CDR3. The rearrangement links TRBV14 to TRBJ2-3; the match to TRBD2 covers 10 bases. Per the germline V gene, CDR1 is SGHDN and CDR2 is FVKESK. The junction had 9 bases not matched to a gene; V was cut back by 0 bases and J by 6 bases. The CDR3 contains 17 residues. The CDR3 DNA sequence: TGTGCCAGCAGCCAAGAGATTAGCGGGGGGACCTGGGATACGCAGTATTTT. Amino acids: CASSQEISGGTWDTQYF.

The chain uses TRBV10-2 and TRBJ2-7; TRBD1 might be the D (7 bases). Germline V lookup: CDR1 WSHSY, CDR2 SAAADI. Trimming left V 2 bases short and J 8 bases short, with 10 bases between. The CDR3 length is 12 residues. CDR3 sequence reads: CASSEGGGQQYF. The CDR3 DNA reads TGCGCCAGCAGTGAGGGAGGGGGCCAGCAGTACTTC.

The chain recombines TRBV30 with TRBJ2-3, with TRBD1 matching 8 bases. J was trimmed by 3 bases and V by 3 bases; bases with no gene match: 8. Germline values: CDR1 GTSNPN, CDR2 SVGIG (reference sequence). CDR3 length equals 15 residues. The CDR3 region has the DNA TGTGCCTGGAGCGGACAGGGAAGTAGGACAGATACGCAGTATTTT. This codes for CAWSGQGSRTDTQYF.

The gene calls are TRBV19 and TRBJ2-1; D possibly matches TRBD1 or TRBD2 (5 bases each). The CDR3 sequence is 13 residues long. Germline assignment: CDR1 LNHDA and CDR2 SQIVND (reference sequence). The V end lost 3 bases, the J end lost 11 bases, and 14 bases lay between the germline ends. CDR3 loop: CASSIDPGRQQFF. The CDR3 bases are TGTGCCAGTAGTATTGACCCGGGGCGGCAGCAGTTCTTC.

V is TRBV7-2 and J is TRBJ2-4; 14 bases are shared with TRBD2. From germline, CDR1 is SGHTA and CDR2 FQGNSA. CDR3 length equals 14 residues. J gave up 8 bases and V 5 bases, and 2 bases lay outside the gene matches. Here the CDR3 reads CASSAGLAGDIQYF. For the CDR3, the DNA is TGTGCCAGCAGCGCGGGACTAGCGGGGGACATTCAGTACTTC.

The chain employs TRBV15 and TRBJ1-4; D gene ambiguous. The V end was cut by 3 bases, the J end by 6 bases, with 14 bases between. CDR1 and CDR2 (germline): LNHNV, YYDKDF (reference sequence). The CDR3 spans 15 residues. CDR3: CATSRMGNIDEKLFF. CDR3 DNA: TGTGCCACCAGCAGGATGGGGAATATTGATGAAAAACTGTTTTTT.

V gene TRBV10-3 combines with J gene TRBJ1-4; D is uncertain. Trimming pared 0 bases from V and 1 base from J, leaving 6 bases between. The CDR3 is made up of 15 amino acids. CDR1 is ENHRY and CDR2 is SYGVKD in the germline V gene. CDR3 sequence: CAISESKGTNEKLFF. As DNA, the CDR3 is TGTGCCATCAGTGAGTCGAAGGGAACTAATGAAAAACTGTTTTTT.

This rearrangement joins TRBV27 to TRBJ2-5; 7 nucleotides line up with TRBD2. Gene TRBJ2-7 matches the end of the DNA better, so the J call may be wrong. CDR1 and CDR2 from the germline V gene are MNHEY and SMNVEV (reference sequence). The CDR3 has 11 residues. CDR3 sequence reads: CATTGGYEQYF. The CDR3 nucleotides read TGTGCCACCACGGGGGGTTACGAGCAGTACTTC.

The genes are TRBV9 and TRBJ1-2, with D perhaps matching TRBD1 (5 bases). The V end was cut by 0 bases, the J end by 7 bases, with 16 bases between. The CDR3 contains 15 residues. The germline V gene encodes CDR1 SGDLS and CDR2 YYNGEE. For the CDR3, the DNA is TGTGCCAGCAGCGTAGGAGGCAGGGTGGGTGTTGGCTACACCTTC. As protein: CASSVGGRVGVGYTF.

V is TRBV7-2 and J is TRBJ1-2, with a possible D match to TRBD1 (5 bases). CDR3 size: 12 residues. V shed 5 bases and J shed 5 bases, with 9 bases lying between them. Germline values: CDR1 SGHTA, CDR2 FQGNSA. The CDR3 sequence: CASSIQEYGYTF. The CDR3, as DNA: TGTGCCAGCAGCATACAGGAATATGGCTACACCTTC.

The chain is built from TRBV19 and TRBJ2-1; 9 bases agree with TRBD2. This CDR3 region has 16 residues. Germline V gives CDR1 LNHDA, CDR2 SQIVND (reference sequence). After removal of 1 base from V and 7 bases from J, the junction contained 8 bases not matched to a gene. CDR3 sequence: CASSIVPAGGWNEQFF. CDR3 coding DNA: TGTGCCAGTAGTATAGTGCCAGCGGGGGGCTGGAATGAGCAGTTCTTC.

This sequence joins TRBV6-6 and TRBJ1-1; 9 bases are shared with TRBD1. The CDR3 is made up of 14 amino acids. The V gene end was trimmed by 6 bases and the J gene end by 4 bases; junction bases not matched to a gene: 6. The germline CDR1 and CDR2 sequences are MNHNY and SVGAGI (reference sequence). The CDR3 spells CASSPTGGSTEAFF. DNA of the CDR3: TGTGCCAGCAGCCCCACAGGGGGCAGCACTGAAGCTTTCTTT.

The CDR3 reads CASSLGLAGWETQYF. The CDR3 bases are TGTGCCAGCAGTTTGGGACTAGCGGGGTGGGAGACCCAGTACTTC. This chain joins TRBV6-5 and TRBJ2-5; 13 positions agree with TRBD2. Unmatched junction bases numbered 4, after V lost 4 bases and J lost 5 bases. This CDR3 is 15 amino acids long. Germline lookup yields CDR1 MNHEY and CDR2 SVGAGI.

V and J are TRBV5-1 and TRBJ2-2; no reliable D call. V was trimmed by 0 bases and J by 3 bases, leaving 9 bases between them. Germline V gene lookup returns CDR1 SGHRS and CDR2 YFSETQ. The CDR3 totals 15 residues. CDR3 bases: TGCGCCAGCAGCTTGGCAACCGGGCACACCGGGGAGCTGTTTTTT. Protein sequence: CASSLATGHTGELFF.

The chain carries TRBV11-3 and TRBJ2-1; D is possibly TRBD1 or TRBD2 (5 bases each). CDR1 SGHNT and CDR2 YENEEA come from the germline V gene. This CDR3 has 13 amino acids. V was pared by 1 base and J by 10 bases, with 11 bases between. The CDR3 nucleotides read TGTGCCAGCAGCTTAGGGGTATGGGGGGAGCAGTTCTTC. This translates into CASSLGVWGEQFF.

In its sample, this clone was seen a few times. The rearrangement joins TRBV6-1 to TRBJ1-4, with D possibly being TRBD1 (5 bases). Per germline, CDR1 MNHNS and CDR2 SASEGT. Trimming stripped 3 bases from V and 6 bases from J, with 11 bases between. The CDR3 runs to 14 residues. The CDR3 is CASSEGRVYEKLFF. CDR3 nucleotide sequence: TGTGCCAGCAGTGAGGGCAGGGTTTATGAAAAACTGTTTTTT.

The chain uses TRBV5-1 and TRBJ1-2; D uncertain. CDR1 SGHRS and CDR2 YFSETQ come from the germline V gene. The CDR3 contains 14 residues. V lost 2 bases and J 6 bases, leaving 14 bases between the germline ends. CDR3 in amino acids: CASSFGDSWDGYTF. The CDR3 DNA reads as TGCGCCAGCAGCTTTGGGGATTCTTGGGATGGCTACACCTTC.

The chain employs TRBV27 and TRBJ2-7; tentatively, D is TRBD2 (6 bases). Germline V CDR1 and CDR2: MNHEY, SMNVEV (reference sequence). The ends were cut back, 3 bases at V and 3 bases at J, with 12 bases in the middle. This CDR3 spans 14 amino acids. The CDR3 DNA is TGTGCCAGCAGTTTCCGGGAGAAACACTACGAGCAGTACTTC. Amino acids: CASSFREKHYEQYF.

The chain recombines TRBV7-2 with TRBJ1-3; no clear D gene. The CDR3 covers 15 residues. Germline CDR1 and CDR2: SGHTA and FQGNSA. The V end lost 4 bases, the J end lost 4 bases, and 14 bases lay between the germline ends. This CDR3 reads CASSSRAGVGNTIYF. CDR3 bases: TGTGCCAGCAGCTCCAGAGCTGGGGTCGGAAACACCATATATTTT.

On this clone itself: Other nucleotide sequences in the sample specify the same CDR3. The genes are TRBV27 and TRBJ2-2; unclear D gene. Trimming removed 0 bases from V and 2 bases from J, with 7 bases in between. The CDR3 spans 15 residues. In germline, CDR1 is MNHEY, CDR2 SMNVEV (reference sequence). In DNA, the CDR3 is TGTGCCAGCAGTTTATCGGGCCTCAACACCGGGGAGCTGTTTTTT. This sequence encodes CASSLSGLNTGELFF.

A single count supports this clone. The chain employs TRBV10-3 and TRBJ1-5; D is unresolved. V was shortened by 2 bases and J by 3 bases, with 11 bases between the two germline ends. This CDR3 is 15 amino acids long. The germline V gene encodes CDR1 ENHRY and CDR2 SYGVKD. The CDR3 sequence: CAISEAGTANQPQHF. CDR3 nucleotide sequence: TGTGCCATCAGTGAGGCAGGAACCGCCAATCAGCCCCAGCATTTT.